This entry describes one T cell receptor beta chain. Its cognate antigen is unknown. Germline V gene data show CDR1 as MNHEY and CDR2 as SVGEGT. The CDR3 sequence is 14 residues long. All TRB cDNA libraries came from 5' RACE performed with UMI labels. From the 5' RACE reads, TCRdb lists one entry per CDR3 protein and no DNA. The listing contains 100,000 to 150,000 distinct CDR3 sequences. Triplicate sorting captured around 300,000 cells each from every CD8+ T cell subset. The data derive from a study of CXCR3-negative and CXCR3-positive naive CD8 T cells. General observations from the study: Sequencing showed both naive subsets with comparably high diversity, and memory CD8+ cells much lower. Memory cells showed distinct TRBV-TRBJ patterns, while the two naive subsets matched.

The sequencing sample was made of naive CXCR3- CD8+ T cells from blood. This sample's subset: CD45RO-CCR7+CD27+CD95- naive CD8+ T cells lacking CXCR3 (TNR3-). The chain employs TRBV6-2 or TRBV6-3 and TRBJ2-7; the D call of TRBD2 rests on TCRdb alone, since no DNA is present to check it. The receptor was derived from a human donor in good health. Some clones in this sample may be carry-over from other donors' samples. The CDR3 sequence is CASSYGTSSYEQYF.